The 31 T cell receptor beta chains below come from one sample, sequenced in a study of metastatic and nonmetastatic thyroid tumors. Thyroid surgery was performed in patients who had received no treatment beforehand. TCRdb called clones again from the PCR reads with MiXCR. The sample lists about 16,000 clones, about 35% seen once, with roughly 7.7% in the top ten. The specimen was tumor tissue. Source of these receptors: a female donor with papillary thyroid cancer or a benign thyroid nodule (not recorded which). Some clones in this sample may be carry-over from other donors' samples.

This clone was observed at least ten times. This chain joins TRBV12-3 or TRBV12-4 and TRBJ2-5; D is uncertain. The germline V and J ends were trimmed by 6 bases and 5 bases, with 4 bases remaining between them. The CDR3 has 10 residues. CDR3 in amino acids: CASSPETQYF. The CDR3 DNA is TGTGCCAGCAGCCCTGAGACCCAGTACTTC.

The chain has TRBV20-1 and TRBJ1-6; a weak D match, TRBD1 (6 bases). The germline gives CDR1 DFQATT, CDR2 SNEGSKA (reference sequence). The CDR3 consists of 13 residues. V shed 0 bases and J shed 10 bases, with 10 bases lying between them. This CDR3 is CSARDKQGSPLHF. The CDR3 nucleotides are TGCAGTGCTAGAGATAAGCAGGGGTCACCCCTCCACTTT.

The gene calls are TRBV27 and TRBJ2-5; the D gene could be TRBD1 or TRBD2 (6 bases each). The CDR3 is made up of 16 amino acids. Trimming stripped 2 bases from V and 1 base from J, with 14 bases between. Germline CDR1 and CDR2: MNHEY and SMNVEV (reference sequence). CDR3 loop: CASSLRTGRPQETQYF. The DNA of the CDR3 is TGTGCCAGCAGTTTACGTACAGGGAGGCCCCAAGAGACCCAGTACTTC.

V is TRBV15 and J is TRBJ2-3; 10 bases fit TRBD2. The CDR3 length is 18 residues. Germline loops: CDR1 LNHNV, CDR2 YYDKDF (reference sequence). The V and J ends lost 0 bases and 3 bases, in that order; junction bases with no gene match: 9. The CDR3 loop reads CATSRDTLAGAETDTQYF. Here the CDR3 DNA reads TGTGCCACCAGCAGAGATACGCTAGCGGGAGCAGAGACAGATACGCAGTATTTT.

The chain couples TRBV19 to TRBJ2-1, with D perhaps matching TRBD2 (6 bases). Germline V gene lookup returns CDR1 LNHDA and CDR2 SQIVND (reference sequence). The CDR3 loop spans 15 amino acids. V was shortened by 9 bases and J by 0 bases, with 15 bases between the two germline ends. The CDR3 DNA reads TGTGCCAGCGTTCCTAGCGCTATCTCCTACAATGAGCAGTTCTTC. Its translation: CASVPSAISYNEQFF.

This clone was detected ten times or more. J is TRBJ1-1 and V is TRBV30; 7 bases line up with TRBD1. V lost 2 bases to trimming and J lost 10 bases; unmatched junction nucleotides: 13. The CDR3 has 14 residues. Germline CDR1 is GTSNPN and CDR2 is SVGIG (reference sequence). In nucleotides, the CDR3 is TGTGCCTGGAGTCAAGCGACGAGGGGGCGCCGAGCTTTCTTT. Amino acids: CAWSQATRGRRAFF.

In this sample, this clone turned up many times. With a much larger clone just one base away, this may be a read error. The same CDR3 is also encoded by other DNA sequences in this sample. The chain combines TRBV6-6 with TRBJ1-2; no firm D call. CDR1 MNHNY and CDR2 SVGAGI come from the germline V gene (reference sequence). This CDR3 is built from 13 residues. CDR3 nucleotide sequence: TGTGCCAGCAGTTACTCAACTAACTATGGCTATACCTTC. Protein sequence: CASSYSTNYGYTF.

V gene TRBV7-2 combines with J gene TRBJ2-7, with 8 nucleotides matching TRBD2. The CDR3 extends over 14 amino acids. V was clipped by 5 bases and J by 4 bases; unmatched bases: 7. The germline V gene has CDR1 SGHTA and CDR2 FQGNSA. The CDR3 coding sequence is TGTGCCAGCAGCCTAACGGGGGGGACTTACGAGCAGTACTTC. Protein sequence: CASSLTGGTYEQYF.

CDR3 coding DNA: TGCAGTGCAGAACAACAGGGGGTTGATGGCTACACCTTC. This translates into CSAEQQGVDGYTF. This rearrangement joins TRBV20-1 to TRBJ1-2; 8 nucleotides agree with TRBD1. V lost 6 bases and J lost 6; bases outside the gene matches: 9. Per germline, CDR1 DFQATT and CDR2 SNEGSKA (reference sequence). CDR3 length equals 13 residues.

This clone was counted between two and nine times. V and J are TRBV12-3 or TRBV12-4 and TRBJ1-2; the D is unclear. V lost 5 bases and J 7 bases, leaving 11 bases between the germline ends. The CDR3 spans 12 residues. The CDR3 is CASSLQGSGYTF. CDR3 sequence (DNA): TGTGCCAGCAGTCTTCAAGGAAGTGGCTACACCTTC.

The V and J genes are TRBV7-2 and TRBJ2-7; tentative D call: TRBD2 (6 bases). The CDR3 extends over 15 amino acids. Germline V lookup: CDR1 SGHTA, CDR2 FQGNSA. The V end lost 2 bases, the J end lost 4 bases, and 15 bases lay between the germline ends. The CDR3 coding sequence is TGTGCCAGCAGCTTATCTACGAGCGGGTGGTACGAGCAGTACTTC. It yields the protein CASSLSTSGWYEQYF.

The chain employs TRBV10-3 and TRBJ1-2; D might be TRBD1 (6 bases). This CDR3 spans 13 amino acids. Germline CDR1 and CDR2: ENHRY and SYGVKD. V lost 10 bases and J lost 0, with 12 bases in between. The DNA for the CDR3 is TGTGCCACCCTCAGGGGAACTAACTATGGCTACACCTTC. It codes for CATLRGTNYGYTF.

The chain recombines TRBV9 with TRBJ1-1; no clear D. Trimming cost V 0 bases and J 1 base, with 10 bases left between them. CDR1 and CDR2 from the germline V gene are SGDLS and YYNGEE. The CDR3 is 15 residues long. The CDR3 DNA reads as TGTGCCAGCAGCGTAGTGGGCCAACCGAACACTGAAGCTTTCTTT. Translated: CASSVVGQPNTEAFF.

This clone is categorized as medium-sized. J is TRBJ2-1 and V is TRBV10-1; 10 positions match TRBD2. CDR1 is WNHNN and CDR2 is SYGVQD in the germline V gene (reference sequence). CDR3 length: 15 amino acids. Trimming at V came to 7 bases and at J to 9 bases, leaving 12 bases not matched to a gene. The CDR3 bases are TGCGCCAGCACAGGGGCTAGCGGGGGCTACTGTGAGCAGTTCTTC. As protein: CASTGASGGYCEQFF.

The CDR3 DNA is TGCGCCAGCAGCGAACAGGGCCAGGCGGGCTACACCTTC. It is translated as CASSEQGQAGYTF. The chain employs TRBV5-1 and TRBJ1-2, with TRBD1 as a possible D gene (6 bases). This CDR3 comprises 13 residues. V lost 4 bases and J lost 8, with 15 bases in between. Germline V gives CDR1 SGHRS, CDR2 YFSETQ.

This clone was recorded a few times. The chain recombines TRBV6-1 with TRBJ1-1; D gene ambiguous. Germline V lookup: CDR1 MNHNS, CDR2 SASEGT. V lost 8 bases and J lost 0, with 13 bases in between. The CDR3 covers 14 residues. The CDR3 reads CASPRGNVNTEAFF. The CDR3 region has the DNA TGTGCCAGCCCTCGGGGAAACGTGAACACTGAAGCTTTCTTT.

This clone is classed as medium-sized. This chain joins TRBV5-1 and TRBJ1-6; 8 nucleotides align to TRBD1. The CDR3 is 16 amino acids. CDR1 is SGHRS and CDR2 is YFSETQ in the germline V gene. Trimming cost V 0 bases and J 10 bases; bases outside gene matches: 9. The CDR3 protein is CASSLETQGAGSPLHF. In DNA form, the CDR3 reads TGCGCCAGCAGCTTGGAGACCCAGGGGGCAGGATCACCCCTCCACTTT.

This clone was seen only a few times. A much bigger clone sits one base away, suggesting this may be a read error. No conserved phenylalanine or tryptophan ends this CDR3, so it is likely a read error. Written as DNA, the CDR3 is TGTGCCTGGAGTGTTAAGACTGAAGCTTTCTTA. It codes for CAWSVKTEAFL. The genes are TRBV30 and TRBJ1-1; D gene unclear. Germline-derived CDR1 and CDR2 are GTSNPN and SVGIG (reference sequence). Trimming pared 0 bases from V and 5 bases from J, leaving 4 bases between. The CDR3 has 11 amino acids.

V gene TRBV2 combines with J gene TRBJ1-6; D not resolved. Germline V lookup: CDR1 SNHLY, CDR2 FYNNEI. This CDR3 spans 11 amino acids. V gave up 4 bases and J gave up 13 bases, with 8 bases separating them. The CDR3 here is CASSGDLPLHF. For the CDR3, the DNA is TGTGCCAGCAGTGGGGATTTGCCCCTCCACTTT. Full variable domain (rest looked up from reference TRBV2 and TRBJ1-6): EPEVTQTPSHQVTQMGQEVILRCVPISNHLYFYWYRQILGQKVEFLVSFYNNEISEKSEIFDDQFSVERPDGSNFTLKIRSTKLEDSAMYFCASSGDLPLHFGNGTRLTVT.

The chain joins TRBV12-3 or TRBV12-4 to TRBJ1-6; 9 bases are a match to TRBD1. V shed 7 bases, J shed 13 bases, and the junction held 14 bases outside the gene matches. The length of the CDR3 is 15 residues. The CDR3 region has the DNA TGTGCCAGCACCCCCGGGACAGGGTTTATTTCGCCCCTCCACTTT. This encodes CASTPGTGFISPLHF.

The rearrangement uses TRBV18 and TRBJ2-1, with 11 bases that match TRBD2. Looked up from germline, CDR1 is KGHSH and CDR2 is LQKENI. After removal of 3 bases from V and 4 bases from J, the junction contained 2 bases not matched to a gene. CDR3 length: 15 residues. The CDR3 DNA sequence: TGTGCCAGCTCACCTGGACTAGCGGGTTACAATGAGCAGTTCTTC. It encodes CASSPGLAGYNEQFF.

By sample share, this clone is medium-sized. The CDR3: CASSQEPTDTQYF. Written as DNA, the CDR3 is TGCGCCAGCAGCCAAGAACCGACAGATACGCAGTATTTT. This sequence joins TRBV4-1 and TRBJ2-3; no clear D gene. Trimming removed 0 bases at V and 3 bases at J, with 4 bases between. CDR1 and CDR2 (germline): MGHRA, YSYEKL. There are 13 residues in the CDR3.

This clone has a handful of counts. The V call is TRBV28, the J call TRBJ1-2, with a weak D call TRBD1 (6 bases). CDR1 MDHEN and CDR2 SYDVKM come from the germline V gene. Trimming took off 10 bases at V and 4 bases at J, with 16 bases between the two ends. The CDR3 loop spans 13 amino acids. As DNA, the CDR3 is TGTGCCACCGAAATATCGACAGGCTATGGCTACACCTTC. Translated, it gives CATEISTGYGYTF.

By frequency in the sample, this clone is medium-sized (0.01 to 0.1%). This chain links TRBV11-1 with TRBJ1-5; TRBD1 might be the D (5 bases). Germline V gene sequence: CDR1 SGHAT, CDR2 FQDESV (reference sequence). The CDR3 contains 17 residues. Trimming took off 0 bases at V and 6 bases at J, with 18 bases between the two ends. CDR3 region: CASSLAQGSRDTQPQHF. CDR3 nucleotide sequence: TGTGCCAGCAGCTTAGCGCAGGGCTCCCGGGATACTCAGCCCCAGCATTTT. Together with reference TRBV11-1 and TRBJ1-5, the CDR3 gives the full variable domain: EAEVAQSPRYKITEKSQAVAFWCDPISGHATLYWYRQILGQGPELLVQFQDESVVDDSQLPKDRFSAERLKGVDSTLKIQPAELGDSAMYLCASSLAQGSRDTQPQHFGDGTRLSIL.

The rearrangement uses TRBV6-1 and TRBJ2-7, with TRBD1 matching 7 bases. The CDR3 extends over 13 amino acids. Trimming took 5 bases from V and 6 from J; bases not matched to a gene: 7. Germline V lookup: CDR1 MNHNS, CDR2 SASEGT. The CDR3 sequence: CASSFRGGVEQYF. As DNA, the CDR3 is TGTGCCAGCAGTTTTAGAGGGGGCGTCGAGCAGTACTTC.

J is TRBJ2-3 and V is TRBV7-3; D could derive from TRBD1 or TRBD2 (5 bases each). Trimming stripped 5 bases from V and 2 bases from J, with 11 bases between. Germline loops: CDR1 SGHTA, CDR2 FQGTGA. This CDR3 contains 14 residues. The DNA for the CDR3 is TGTGCCAGCAGCCCGGGACGGGACACAGATACGCAGTATTTT. The encoded protein is CASSPGRDTDTQYF.

This clone has more than one count but fewer than ten. The CDR3 here is CASSIGEGDQPQHF. The DNA of the CDR3 is TGTGCCAGTAGTATAGGGGAGGGAGACCAGCCCCAGCATTTT. The rearrangement joins TRBV19 to TRBJ1-5; unclear D gene. The germline V and J ends were trimmed by 1 base and 7 bases, with 11 bases remaining between them. CDR3 size: 14 residues. Germline V gives CDR1 LNHDA, CDR2 SQIVND (reference sequence).

This clone has ten or more counts. The chain recombines TRBV4-1 with TRBJ1-2; D perhaps matches TRBD1 (5 bases). Between the trimmed V and J ends, which lost 6 bases and 1 base, there was a span of 9 bases. The germline V gene encodes CDR1 MGHRA and CDR2 YSYEKL. The CDR3 consists of 13 residues. This chain's CDR3 is CASSEQVNYGYTF. The CDR3 DNA follows: TGCGCCAGCAGTGAACAGGTTAACTATGGCTACACCTTC.

There are many counts of this clone. The chain is built from TRBV10-2 and TRBJ2-2; D might be TRBD1 (5 bases). V dropped 3 bases and J dropped 1 base, with 12 bases sitting between them. CDR1 is WSHSY, CDR2 SAAADI, per germline. The CDR3 spans 16 residues. The CDR3: CASSDPAGRNTGELFF. The CDR3 DNA follows: TGCGCCAGCAGTGACCCAGCAGGGCGGAACACCGGGGAGCTGTTTTTT.

This clone was recorded at least ten times. The chain combines TRBV6-1 with TRBJ2-5; 14 bases are a match to TRBD2. The J segment lost 5 bases and the V segment lost 6 bases, leaving 14 bases of the junction unmatched. Germline CDR1 and CDR2: MNHNS and SASEGT. This CDR3 has 18 amino acids. The CDR3 DNA follows: TGTGCCAGCAGGACAGGGGCCCGACTAGCGGGGGGGGGGGAGACCCAGTACTTC. It codes for CASRTGARLAGGGETQYF.

This clone is large within its sample. The chain is built from TRBV7-2 and TRBJ1-1, with D unresolved. CDR1 and CDR2 from the germline V gene are SGHTA and FQGNSA. This CDR3 spans 13 amino acids. V was trimmed by 5 bases and J by 1 base, leaving 8 bases between them. CDR3 in amino acids: CASSTIKNTEAFF. The DNA for the CDR3 is TGTGCCAGCAGCACCATAAAGAACACTGAAGCTTTCTTT.